This TCR beta chain was identified in a study of blood T cell repertoires in COVID-19. Study overall: Samples came from the United States, Italy and Spain, spanning acute and convalescent COVID-19.

As originally analysed: Reference gene primer amplification yielded estimated nucleated cell counts. Method: immunoSEQ multiplex PCR; TCRdb's copy keeps in-frame clones and lacks some. V and J calls and clone size are as listed in that table; D and trimming were resolved from the DNA. The sample includes over 85,000 clones, almost 90% of them seen just once. The sequence was obtained from a woman between 65 and 79 years old with acute or convalescent COVID-19. Sequenced sample: peripheral blood.

The CDR3: CAWTHLGLGEQYF. CDR3 nucleotides: TGTGCCTGGACTCACTTAGGACTGGGGGAGCAGTACTTC. The rearrangement links TRBV30 to TRBJ2-7; D might be TRBD2 (5 bases). CDR1 GTSNPN and CDR2 SVGIG come from the germline V gene (reference sequence). Trimming removed 4 bases at V and 7 bases at J, with 17 bases between. The CDR3 totals 13 residues.